Below are 28 T cell receptor beta chains sequenced from a single sample in a study of T cell changes during pregnancy in multiple sclerosis. Produced via immunoSEQ multiplex PCR; TCRdb's table is partial and in-frame only. This sample has about 31,000 clones, with about nine tenths found just once. Material: CD8+ T cells from peripheral blood mononuclear cells, obtained in the second trimester of pregnancy. Receptors originate from a female donor with multiple sclerosis, enrolled in a pregnancy study.

The rearrangement joins TRBV4-2 to TRBJ2-2, with 10 positions matching TRBD2. The CDR3 is 17 amino acids. The J segment lost 6 bases and the V segment lost 0 bases, leaving 7 bases of the junction unmatched. Per the germline V gene, CDR1 is LGHNA and CDR2 is YNFKEQ. The CDR3 reads CASSQENYLAGAGELFF. The CDR3 DNA reads TGTGCCAGCAGCCAAGAAAATTACCTAGCGGGAGCCGGGGAGCTGTTTTTT.

V and J are TRBV5-4 and TRBJ1-2; 7 positions match TRBD1. This CDR3 is 17 amino acids long. Unmatched junction bases numbered 11, after V lost 3 bases and J lost 0 bases. Germline lookup yields CDR1 SGHNT and CDR2 YYREEE (reference sequence). CDR3 region: CASSSRDSQEPNYGYTF. CDR3 coding DNA: TGTGCCAGCAGCTCGAGGGACAGCCAGGAGCCTAACTATGGCTACACCTTC.

This clone was recorded once. The V and J genes are TRBV27 and TRBJ2-7, with D perhaps TRBD2 (7 bases). Germline V CDR1 and CDR2: MNHEY, SMNVEV (reference sequence). V shed 4 bases and J shed 3 bases, with 10 bases lying between them. The CDR3 runs 13 residues. For the CDR3, the DNA is TGTGCCAGCAGTTGGGGAGGGGGCTACGAGCAGTACTTC. The encoded protein is CASSWGGGYEQYF.

The chain couples TRBV4-1 to TRBJ2-7, with 15 bases identical to TRBD2. Trimming took 1 base from V and 2 from J; bases not matched to a gene: 6. Germline values: CDR1 MGHRA, CDR2 YSYEKL. The CDR3 sequence is 18 residues long. Written as DNA, the CDR3 is TGCGCCAGCAGCCAAGGACCATGGACTAGCGGGAGGGCCTACGAGCAGTACTTC. This codes for CASSQGPWTSGRAYEQYF.

This rearrangement joins TRBV11-2 to TRBJ2-7; 9 nucleotides align to TRBD2. The CDR3 contains 16 residues. Germline CDR1 is SGHAT and CDR2 is FQNNGV. V lost 8 bases to trimming and J lost 7 bases; unmatched junction nucleotides: 18. The CDR3 protein is CASGPYPSGRRGEQYF. In DNA, the CDR3 is TGTGCCAGCGGCCCTTATCCGAGCGGGAGGCGAGGTGAGCAGTACTTC. The full variable domain, in which reference TRBV11-2 and TRBJ2-7 provide the parts outside the CDR3, is EAGVAQSPRYKIIEKRQSVAFWCNPISGHATLYWYQQILGQGPKLLIQFQNNGVVDDSQLPKDRFSAERLKGVDSTLKIQPAKLEDSAVYLCASGPYPSGRRGEQYFGPGTRLTVT.

This chain uses TRBV9 with TRBJ2-5; 7 nucleotides agree with TRBD2. Germline trimming cut 0 bases from V and 5 bases from J; bases unmatched to any gene: 7. Germline V gives CDR1 SGDLS, CDR2 YYNGEE. This CDR3 region has 15 residues. The CDR3 DNA follows: TGTGCCAGCAGCGTAGAGGGAGGGGAGGGGGAGACCCAGTACTTC. This gives the protein CASSVEGGEGETQYF.

The chain joins TRBV6-5 to TRBJ2-1, with a possible D match to TRBD2 (6 bases). The CDR3 is 14 residues long. The germline gives CDR1 MNHEY, CDR2 SVGAGI. The V end lost 6 bases, the J end lost 2 bases, and 11 bases lay between the germline ends. In nucleotides, the CDR3 is TGTGCCAGCAGCCCGGAGGGGACCTACAATGAGCAGTTCTTC. It is translated as CASSPEGTYNEQFF.

This sequence joins TRBV2 and TRBJ2-1; perhaps TRBD1 as D (5 bases). Germline lookup yields CDR1 SNHLY and CDR2 FYNNEI. The CDR3 has 10 residues. V gave up 8 bases and J gave up 7 bases, with 6 bases separating them. The CDR3 DNA is TGTGCCAGCCAGGGTAATGAGCAGTTCTTC. Its translation: CASQGNEQFF.

The chain recombines TRBV4-2 with TRBJ1-1; unclear D gene. Germline CDR1 LGHNA, CDR2 YNFKEQ. V was cut by 1 base and J by 0 bases, with 9 bases left in between. This CDR3 has 15 residues. CDR3 sequence: CASSQVVTMNTEAFF. The CDR3 bases are TGTGCCAGCAGCCAAGTTGTGACAATGAACACTGAAGCTTTCTTT.

V gene TRBV23-1 combines with J gene TRBJ2-7; D ambiguous. TRBV23-1 is an ORF, and what it does is uncertain. The V and J ends lost 8 bases and 6 bases respectively, with 8 bases between them. The CDR3 is 10 residues long. CDR3 nucleotides: TGCGCCAGCCTCGAGAGCGAGCAGTACTTC. Translated, it gives CASLESEQYF.

J is TRBJ2-7 and V is TRBV11-2; 9 nucleotides agree with TRBD1. The V gene end was trimmed by 1 base and the J gene end by 7 bases; junction bases not matched to a gene: 14. The germline CDR1 and CDR2 sequences are SGHAT and FQNNGV. The CDR3 is 17 residues long. CDR3 loop: CASSLVSGLYRGQEQYF. The DNA of the CDR3 is TGTGCCAGCAGCTTAGTAAGCGGTTTGTACAGGGGGCAAGAGCAGTACTTC.

This clone was seen only once. This chain connects TRBV7-9 to TRBJ2-1; a possible D gene is TRBD2 (5 bases). V lost 5 bases and J lost 9, with 17 bases in between. Germline lookup yields CDR1 SEHNR and CDR2 FQNEAQ (reference sequence). The CDR3 has 14 residues. As DNA, the CDR3 is TGTGCCAGCAGCCCTCCGGCGGCCCTAGCTGAGCAGTTCTTC. It encodes CASSPPAALAEQFF.

The chain carries TRBV11-2 and TRBJ2-7; weak D call: TRBD2 (5 bases). The CDR3 runs 13 residues. The germline V gene encodes CDR1 SGHAT and CDR2 FQNNGV. Trimming took 3 bases from V and 2 from J, leaving 8 bases between them. The CDR3 region is CASSFSGTYEQYF. DNA for the CDR3: TGTGCCAGCAGCTTTTCCGGGACCTACGAGCAGTACTTC.

V and J are TRBV9 and TRBJ2-6; TRBD1 might be the D (6 bases). Trimming left V 0 bases short and J 4 bases short, with 23 bases between. Germline-derived CDR1 and CDR2 are SGDLS and YYNGEE. This CDR3 is 20 amino acids long. The CDR3 protein is CASSVASPQGRRPGANVLTF. DNA of the CDR3: TGTGCCAGCAGCGTAGCTTCTCCACAGGGAAGACGACCAGGGGCCAACGTCCTGACTTTC.

The gene calls are TRBV10-1 and TRBJ2-7; 9 bases align to TRBD1. The CDR3 sequence is 14 residues long. CDR1 is WNHNN, CDR2 SYGVQD, per germline (reference sequence). V was pared by 3 bases and J by 4 bases, with 4 bases of the junction left unmatched. The CDR3 loop is CASSDGTGLYEQYF. The CDR3 coding sequence is TGCGCCAGCAGTGACGGGACAGGGTTATACGAGCAGTACTTC.

The J gene is TRBJ1-4, the V gene TRBV7-9; D not resolved. The CDR3 totals 19 residues. Germline loops: CDR1 SEHNR, CDR2 FQNEAQ (reference sequence). V was shortened by 3 bases and J by 0 bases, with 20 bases between the two germline ends. The CDR3 region has the DNA TGTGCCAGCAGCTTCGCTGAGTGGAGGACCATATCAACTAATGAAAAACTGTTTTTT. It translates to CASSFAEWRTISTNEKLFF.

The gene calls are TRBV6-1 and TRBJ1-3; TRBD1 agrees at 7 bases. The CDR3 covers 15 residues. From germline, CDR1 is MNHNS and CDR2 SASEGT. J lost 2 bases, V lost 7 bases, and 8 bases had no gene match. The DNA of the CDR3 is TGTGCCAGCAATCCTATCACAGGGGCTGGAAACACCATATATTTT. This codes for CASNPITGAGNTIYF.

The rearrangement uses TRBV7-2 and TRBJ2-3; D gene unclear. The germline V and J ends were trimmed by 7 bases and 3 bases, with 8 bases remaining between them. This CDR3 has 12 amino acids. Germline V gives CDR1 SGHTA, CDR2 FQGNSA. The CDR3: CASTFQTDTQYF. In DNA form, the CDR3 reads TGTGCCAGCACCTTCCAAACAGATACGCAGTATTTT.

The chain uses TRBV27 and TRBJ2-1; 10 positions agree with TRBD2. The CDR3 loop spans 17 amino acids. Per the germline V gene, CDR1 is MNHEY and CDR2 is SMNVEV (reference sequence). V lost 3 bases to trimming and J lost 2 bases; unmatched junction nucleotides: 7. CDR3 residues: CASSFVTGLAAYNEQFF. DNA for the CDR3: TGTGCCAGCAGTTTTGTAACCGGACTAGCGGCCTACAATGAGCAGTTCTTC.

V and J are TRBV28 and TRBJ1-4; no clear D. The V gene lost 8 bases and the J gene lost 0 bases, with 10 bases spanning the gap. Germline lookup yields CDR1 MDHEN and CDR2 SYDVKM. The CDR3 totals 14 residues. The CDR3 sequence is CASSRPTTNEKLFF. The DNA for the CDR3 is TGTGCCAGCTCCAGGCCCACAACTAATGAAAAACTGTTTTTT.

About this clone: A much larger clone is a single base away; this may be a read error. The chain carries TRBV14 and TRBJ2-7, with TRBD1 matching over 10 bases. J was trimmed by 4 bases and V by 4 bases; bases with no gene match: 1. From germline, CDR1 is SGHDN and CDR2 FVKESK. CDR3 length equals 13 residues. Written as DNA, the CDR3 is TGTGCCAGCAGCCCGGGACAGGGGTACGAGCAGTACTTC. Translation gives CASSPGQGYEQYF.

CDR3 sequence reads: CASSHSQGDYTDTQYF. The CDR3 nucleotides read TGTGCCAGCAGTCACTCACAGGGGGACTACACAGATACGCAGTATTTT. This chain joins TRBV27 and TRBJ2-3; D is perhaps TRBD1 (8 bases). CDR1 is MNHEY and CDR2 is SMNVEV in the germline V gene (reference sequence). Between the trimmed V and J ends, which lost 5 bases and 2 bases, there was a span of 17 bases. CDR3 size: 16 residues.

J is TRBJ2-1 and V is TRBV6-4; 12 nucleotides align to TRBD2. Germline values: CDR1 MRHNA, CDR2 SNTAGT. The CDR3 is made up of 15 amino acids. V trimming: 2 bases; J trimming: 8 bases; junction bases outside the gene matches: 4. The CDR3: CASSDGGLAGDEQFF. As DNA, the CDR3 is TGTGCCAGCAGTGACGGGGGACTAGCGGGCGATGAGCAGTTCTTC.

This rearrangement joins TRBV19 to TRBJ2-7; 8 bases are shared with TRBD1. In germline, CDR1 is LNHDA, CDR2 SQIVND (reference sequence). The CDR3 is 15 residues long. V lost 3 bases and J lost 1; bases outside the gene matches: 5. The CDR3 nucleotides read TGTGCCAGTAGTATGGGCAGGGGGCAATCCTACGAGCAGTACTTC. Translated, it gives CASSMGRGQSYEQYF.

The DNA for the CDR3 is TGCAGCGTTGAAGAAACTAGCGGGAGTTACGAGCAGTACTTC. This gives the protein CSVEETSGSYEQYF. This chain uses TRBV29-1 with TRBJ2-7, with 11 positions matching TRBD2. The CDR3 runs 14 residues. Germline assignment: CDR1 SQVTM and CDR2 ANQGSEA. With V trimmed by 0 bases and J by 4 bases, 2 bases remained unmatched.

Worth noting for this clone: Other nucleotide sequences in the sample specify the same CDR3. The chain has TRBV13 and TRBJ2-7, with 12 bases lining up with TRBD2. Trimming cost V 5 bases and J 1 base; bases outside gene matches: 12. The CDR3 extends over 18 amino acids. CDR1 and CDR2 (germline): PRHDT, FYEKMQ (reference sequence). This CDR3 is CASSDTTSGRRISYEQYF. The CDR3, as DNA: TGTGCCAGCAGCGATACCACTAGCGGGAGGCGCATATCCTACGAGCAGTACTTC.

The rearrangement joins TRBV11-2 to TRBJ2-7; TRBD1 agrees at 9 bases. CDR3 size: 15 residues. V shed 8 bases and J 0 bases; nucleotides not matched to a gene: 8. CDR1 is SGHAT and CDR2 is FQNNGV in the germline V gene. The CDR3 sequence is CASEPDRGSSYEQYF. CDR3 coding DNA: TGTGCCAGCGAACCGGACAGGGGAAGCTCCTACGAGCAGTACTTC.

The chain uses TRBV27 and TRBJ2-7, with TRBD1 as a possible D gene (5 bases). CDR1 is MNHEY, CDR2 SMNVEV, per germline (reference sequence). CDR3 length: 15 amino acids. V gave up 5 bases and J gave up 2 bases, with 16 bases separating them. CDR3 amino acids: CASSPGRQHPYEQYF. The DNA for the CDR3 is TGTGCCAGCAGTCCCGGGCGACAGCACCCCTACGAGCAGTACTTC.